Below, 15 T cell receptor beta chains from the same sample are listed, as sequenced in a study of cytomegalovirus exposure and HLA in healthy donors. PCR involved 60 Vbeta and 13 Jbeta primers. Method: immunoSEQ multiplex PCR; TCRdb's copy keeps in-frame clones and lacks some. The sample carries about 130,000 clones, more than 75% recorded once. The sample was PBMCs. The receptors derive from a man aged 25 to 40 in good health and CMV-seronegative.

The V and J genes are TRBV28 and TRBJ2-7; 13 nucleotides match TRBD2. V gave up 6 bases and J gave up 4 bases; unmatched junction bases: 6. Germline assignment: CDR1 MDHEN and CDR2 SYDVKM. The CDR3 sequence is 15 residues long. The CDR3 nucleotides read TGTGCCAGCAGCTTGGGACTAGCGGGAACATACGAGCAGTACTTC. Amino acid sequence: CASSLGLAGTYEQYF.

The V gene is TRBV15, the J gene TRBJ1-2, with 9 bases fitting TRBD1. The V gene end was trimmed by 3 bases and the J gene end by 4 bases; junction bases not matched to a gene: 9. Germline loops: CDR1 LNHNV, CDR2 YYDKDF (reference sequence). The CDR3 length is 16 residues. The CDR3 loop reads CATSRGGTGNTYGYTF. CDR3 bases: TGTGCCACCAGCAGGGGGGGGACAGGGAACACCTATGGCTACACCTTC.

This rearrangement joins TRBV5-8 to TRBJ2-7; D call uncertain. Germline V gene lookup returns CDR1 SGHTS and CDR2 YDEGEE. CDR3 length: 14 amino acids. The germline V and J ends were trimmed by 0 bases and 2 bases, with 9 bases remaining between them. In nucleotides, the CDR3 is TGTGCCAGCAGCTTGGGACTTTTTGCCTACGAGCAGTACTTC. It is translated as CASSLGLFAYEQYF.

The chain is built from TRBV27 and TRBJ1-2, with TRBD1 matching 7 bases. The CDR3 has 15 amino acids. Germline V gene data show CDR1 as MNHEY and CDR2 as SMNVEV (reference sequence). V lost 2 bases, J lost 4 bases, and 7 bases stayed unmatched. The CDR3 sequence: CASSLAQGVVYGYTF. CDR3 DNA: TGTGCCAGCAGTTTAGCTCAGGGGGTCGTCTATGGCTACACCTTC.

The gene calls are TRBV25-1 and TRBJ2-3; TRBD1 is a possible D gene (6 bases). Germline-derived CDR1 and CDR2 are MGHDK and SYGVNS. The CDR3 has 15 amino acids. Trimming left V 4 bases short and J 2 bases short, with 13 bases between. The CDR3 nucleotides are TGTGCCAGCAGTGCCAGGGGAGATGCCACAGATACGCAGTATTTT. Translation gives CASSARGDATDTQYF.

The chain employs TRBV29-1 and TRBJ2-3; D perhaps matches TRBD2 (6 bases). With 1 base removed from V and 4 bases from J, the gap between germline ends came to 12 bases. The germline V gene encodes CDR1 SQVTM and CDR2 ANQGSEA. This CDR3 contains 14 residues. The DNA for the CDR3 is TGCAGCGTTGAAGGGGCGGGGCGGGCAGATACGCAGTATTTT. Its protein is CSVEGAGRADTQYF.

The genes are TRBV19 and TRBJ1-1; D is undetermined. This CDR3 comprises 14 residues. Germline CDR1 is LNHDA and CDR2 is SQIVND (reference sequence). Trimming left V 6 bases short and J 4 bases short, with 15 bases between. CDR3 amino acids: CASSNDLAGTEAFF. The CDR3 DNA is TGTGCCAGTAGCAACGACCTCGCGGGCACTGAAGCTTTCTTT.

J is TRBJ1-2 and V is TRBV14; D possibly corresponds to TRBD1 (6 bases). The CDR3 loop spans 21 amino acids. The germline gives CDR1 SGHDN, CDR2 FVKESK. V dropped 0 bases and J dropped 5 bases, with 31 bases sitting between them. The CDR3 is CASSQEVRQDHRYQVRYGYTF. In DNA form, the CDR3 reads TGTGCCAGCAGCCAAGAGGTGCGACAGGACCACCGATATCAGGTACGGTATGGCTACACCTTC.

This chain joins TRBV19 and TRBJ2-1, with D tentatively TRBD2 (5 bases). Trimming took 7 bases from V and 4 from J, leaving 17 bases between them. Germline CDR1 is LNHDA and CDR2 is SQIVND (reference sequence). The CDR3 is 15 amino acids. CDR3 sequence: CASTPVASSYNEQFF. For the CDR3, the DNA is TGTGCCAGTACCCCCGTGGCTAGCTCTTACAATGAGCAGTTCTTC. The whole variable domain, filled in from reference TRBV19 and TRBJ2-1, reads DGGITQSPKYLFRKEGQNVTLSCEQNLNHDAMYWYRQDPGQGLRLIYYSQIVNDFQKGDIAEGYSVSREKKESFPLTVTSAQKNPTAFYLCASTPVASSYNEQFFGPGTRLTVL.

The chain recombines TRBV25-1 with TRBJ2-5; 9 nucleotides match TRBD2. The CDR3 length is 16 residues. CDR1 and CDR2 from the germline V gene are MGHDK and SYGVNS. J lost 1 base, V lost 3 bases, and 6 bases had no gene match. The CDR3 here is CASSDRLAAIQETQYF. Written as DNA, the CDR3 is TGTGCCAGCAGTGATCGACTAGCGGCGATCCAAGAGACCCAGTACTTC.

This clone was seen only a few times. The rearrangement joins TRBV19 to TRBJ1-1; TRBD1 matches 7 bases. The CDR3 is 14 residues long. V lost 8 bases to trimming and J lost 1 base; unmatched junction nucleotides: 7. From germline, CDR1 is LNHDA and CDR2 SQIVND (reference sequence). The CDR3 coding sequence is TGTGCCAGTTACCGGGGACAGCGGAACACTGAAGCTTTCTTT. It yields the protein CASYRGQRNTEAFF.

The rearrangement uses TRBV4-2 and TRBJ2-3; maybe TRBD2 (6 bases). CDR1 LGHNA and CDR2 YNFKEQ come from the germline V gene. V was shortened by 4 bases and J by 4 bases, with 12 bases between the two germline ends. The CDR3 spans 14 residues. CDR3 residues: CASSPPGEADTQYF. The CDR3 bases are TGTGCCAGCAGCCCCCCGGGGGAGGCAGATACGCAGTATTTT.

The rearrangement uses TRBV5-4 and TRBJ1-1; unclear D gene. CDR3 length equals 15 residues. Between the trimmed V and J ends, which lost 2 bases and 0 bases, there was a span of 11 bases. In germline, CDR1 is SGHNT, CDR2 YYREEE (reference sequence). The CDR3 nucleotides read TGTGCCAGCAGCTTCGACACTTCCATGAACACTGAAGCTTTCTTT. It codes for CASSFDTSMNTEAFF.

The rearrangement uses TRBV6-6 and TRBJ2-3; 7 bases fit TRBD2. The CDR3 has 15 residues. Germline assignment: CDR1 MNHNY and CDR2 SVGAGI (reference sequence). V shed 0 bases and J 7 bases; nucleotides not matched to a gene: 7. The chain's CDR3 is CASSYSSGTGNTQYF. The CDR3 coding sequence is TGTGCCAGCAGTTACTCCAGCGGGACGGGGAATACGCAGTATTTT.

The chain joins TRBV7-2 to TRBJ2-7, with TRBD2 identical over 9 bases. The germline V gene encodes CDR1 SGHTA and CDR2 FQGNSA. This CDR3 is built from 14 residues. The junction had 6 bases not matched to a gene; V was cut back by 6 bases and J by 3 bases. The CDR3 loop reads CASSSPTSGYEQYF. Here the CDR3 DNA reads TGTGCCAGCAGTTCTCCGACTAGCGGCTACGAGCAGTACTTC.